The entry below describes one T cell receptor (beta chain). What antigen it recognizes has not been identified. One base away there is no much larger clone; base qualities are not given. Enrolling through a virtual design, the prospective study's participants ranged in age from roughly 18 to 95 years and lived across 24 United States geographic areas. Cohort assignment in the prospective study relied on participant-reported clinical history from a screening survey and a study questionnaire. Each participant in the prospective study had whole blood, serum and a nasopharyngeal or oropharyngeal swab collected by mobile phlebotomists. Additional blood draws and questionnaires over an approximately 2-month period could optionally be provided by prospective study participants. Prospective study blood samples were shipped either frozen or at room temperature before DNA extraction. This entry belongs to a study of blood T cell repertoires in COVID-19 (dated by TCRdb to the early 2020s). Background for the entire study: Collaborator samples came from the United States, Italy and Spain and covered acute and convalescent phases of COVID-19. The sample metadata nearly always contained a de-identified subject ID, COVID-19 status, age in years and sex. The material from the prospective study consisted of cDNA or gDNA derived from T cells, B-cell-depleted T cells, or PBMCs. Subjects who had been exposed to COVID-19, were actively infected with it, or had recovered from it provided the deeply sampled blood TCRbeta repertoires that made up the dataset. Where available, HLA class I and class II types were obtained from metadata supplied by the sample provider rather than from assay-based typing. The repertoires were released in a freely available public database meant as a resource for research on the immune response to SARS-CoV-2. Samples came from the ongoing ImmuneRACE study (first 160 participants) plus 1,254 subjects from 6 global collaborators. Study-level results and caveats: The amount of clinical and demographic metadata varied by source and participant and was provided uncurated.

The immunoSEQ Assay, a bias-controlled multiplex PCR, was used to amplify TCRbeta CDR3 regions from genomic DNA. The paper's data handling went like this. The number of nucleated cells in each sample was estimated by amplification of reference gene primers within the assay. Sequence reads were collapsed and filtered to measure the absolute abundance of every unique TCRbeta CDR3 rearrangement. For each sample, productive Simpson clonality was calculated as the square root of Simpson's diversity index over productive rearrangements. This is the immuneACCESS table as TCRdb keeps it, with only in-frame sequences that have V and J called. A part of the clones is gone; compared with another copy, unresolved V genes explain less than half, and the rest is unexplained. Clonal size and the V and J genes are those of that table, whereas D and trimming came from the DNA. Recorded for this sample are around 50,000 clones; approximately 78% of them occurred a single time. Together, the top ten hold about 5.8% of the sample.

Per the germline V gene, SGDLS is the CDR1 and YYNGEE is the CDR2. V and J are trimmed by 0 bases and 5 bases, and the gene matches miss 5 bases of the junction. From its cysteine to its phenylalanine, the CDR3 spans 15 amino acids. Of all the DNA, just the CDR3 is kept, 45 bases in frame from base 1. The sequencing sample was made of PBMCs or T cells enriched from blood (not recorded which). Rearrangement joined TRBV9 to TRBJ2-3, with TRBD2 matching 8 junction bases. The sequence came from a woman aged 45 to 65 with acute COVID-19. The CDR3 has the sequence CASSVAGGPGDTQYF. The nucleotides are TGTGCCAGCAGCGTAGCGGGGGGGCCTGGAGATACGCAGTATTTT.